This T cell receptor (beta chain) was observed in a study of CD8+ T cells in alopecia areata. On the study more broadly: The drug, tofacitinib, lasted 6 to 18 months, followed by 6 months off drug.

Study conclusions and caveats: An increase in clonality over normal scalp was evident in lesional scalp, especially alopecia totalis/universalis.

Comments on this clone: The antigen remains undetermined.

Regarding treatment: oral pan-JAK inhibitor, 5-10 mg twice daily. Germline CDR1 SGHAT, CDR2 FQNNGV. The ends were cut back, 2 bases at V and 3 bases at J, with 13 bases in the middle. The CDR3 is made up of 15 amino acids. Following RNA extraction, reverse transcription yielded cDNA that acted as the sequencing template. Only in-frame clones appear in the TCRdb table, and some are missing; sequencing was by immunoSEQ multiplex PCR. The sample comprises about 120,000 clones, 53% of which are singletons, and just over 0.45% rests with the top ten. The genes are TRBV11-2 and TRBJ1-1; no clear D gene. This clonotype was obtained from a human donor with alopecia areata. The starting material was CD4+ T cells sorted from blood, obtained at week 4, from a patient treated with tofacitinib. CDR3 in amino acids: CASSLQPRPDTEAFF. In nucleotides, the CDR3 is TGTGCCAGCAGCTTACAACCCCGCCCTGACACTGAAGCTTTCTTT.